This TCR beta chain was recorded in a study of T-cell memory formation after mild COVID-19. At the level of the study: Clusters were largely donor specific. The study, taken as a whole, reports: Contracting clones localized mainly to CM and EM when CD4+ and mainly to EMRA when CD8+. Contracting clones, day 15 to 85, had balanced CD4/CD8, and later expanders favored CD4+.

TCRdb redid the calling of the 5' RACE reads with MiXCR, one entry per CDR3 protein. The sample records some 490,000 distinct CDR3 sequences, 15% to 20% being singletons. Details on this clonotype: The antigen remains unidentified.

The germline V gene has CDR1 DFQATT and CDR2 SNEGSKA (reference sequence). Trimming took off 2 bases at V and 5 bases at J, with 12 bases between the two ends. This CDR3 has 13 residues. This clonotype originated in an adult woman who had mild COVID-19 (a few samples of this study predate the infection). Cell type and time point are not known. The material sequenced was PBMCs or a T cell subset sorted from them (not recorded which). The V call is TRBV20-1, the J call TRBJ2-5, with a weak D call TRBD2 (6 bases). In nucleotides, the CDR3 is TGCAGTGCTAGAAGACTAGTTGGGGAGACCCAGTACTTC. This sequence encodes CSARRLVGETQYF.